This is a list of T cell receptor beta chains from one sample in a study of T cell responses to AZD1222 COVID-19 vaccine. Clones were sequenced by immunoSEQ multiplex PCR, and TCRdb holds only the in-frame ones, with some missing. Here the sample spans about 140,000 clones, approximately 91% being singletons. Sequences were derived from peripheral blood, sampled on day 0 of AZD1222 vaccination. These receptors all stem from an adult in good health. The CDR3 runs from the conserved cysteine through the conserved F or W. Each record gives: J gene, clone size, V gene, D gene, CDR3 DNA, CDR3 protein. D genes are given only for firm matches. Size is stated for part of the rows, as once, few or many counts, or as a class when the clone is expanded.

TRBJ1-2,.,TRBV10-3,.,TGTGCCATCAGTGAGTCTTCGACAGAATATGGCTACACCTTC,CAISESSTEYGYTF
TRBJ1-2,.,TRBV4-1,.,TGCGCCAGCAGCCCGATGAGCAGTGACTATGGCTACACCTTC,CASSPMSSDYGYTF
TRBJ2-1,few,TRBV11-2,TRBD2,TGTGCCAGCAGCTTCAGCGGGGGGGGATACAATGAGCAGTTCTTC,CASSFSGGGYNEQFF
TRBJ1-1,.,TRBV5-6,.,TGTGCCAGCAGCTTTTTGGAGGGGAGGGGAGTAACAAATGAAGCTTTCTTT,CASSFLEGRGVTNEAFF
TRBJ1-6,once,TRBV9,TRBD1,TGTGCCAGCAGCCCAGGACAGGGGAATTCACCCCTCCACTTT,CASSPGQGNSPLHF
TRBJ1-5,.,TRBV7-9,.,TGTGCCAGCAGCCGGGGTCAGGGCAGCAATCAGCCCCAGCATTTT,CASSRGQGSNQPQHF
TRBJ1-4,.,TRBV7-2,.,TGTGCCAGCAGCTTAGGAGTCGGGGGCTGGGCTAATGAAAAACTGTTTTTT,CASSLGVGGWANEKLFF
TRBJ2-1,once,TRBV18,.,TGTGCCAGCTCACAAACGGGAGCCCGCTACAATGAGCAGTTCTTC,CASSQTGARYNEQFF
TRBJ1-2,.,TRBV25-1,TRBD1,TGTGCCAGCAGTGAATCCCTACTCTCGGACAGGAAGGATGGCTACACCTTC,CASSESLLSDRKDGYTF
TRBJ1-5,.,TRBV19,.,TGTGCCAGTAGCACGTTACAGCAACCTCATCAGCCCCAGCATTTT,CASSTLQQPHQPQHF
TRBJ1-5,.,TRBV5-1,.,TGCGCCAGCAGCTTATGGGGGGCCGATCAGCCCCAGCATTTT,CASSLWGADQPQHF
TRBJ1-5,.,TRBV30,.,TGTGCCTGGAGCCGTGGACGGGATCAGCCCCAGCATTTT,CAWSRGRDQPQHF
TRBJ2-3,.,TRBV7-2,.,TGTGCCAGCAGCTTTTCCCGCAGGAGCACAGATACGCAGTATTTT,CASSFSRRSTDTQYF
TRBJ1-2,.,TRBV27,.,TGTGCCAGCAGTCCCCGGGCCTATGGCTACACCTTC,CASSPRAYGYTF
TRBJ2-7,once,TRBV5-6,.,TGTGCCAGCAGCCATCCGACAGCCGGAACCTACGAGCAGTACTTC,CASSHPTAGTYEQYF
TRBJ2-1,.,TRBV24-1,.,TGTGCCACCAGTGATTTTGGGAGTGAGCAGTTCTTC,CATSDFGSEQFF
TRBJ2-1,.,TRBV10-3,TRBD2,TGTGCCATCGGGGAGGGAGATCTGGGCAATGAGCAGTTCTTC,CAIGEGDLGNEQFF
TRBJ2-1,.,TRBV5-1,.,TGCGCCAGCAGCTTGGCACAGTGGAATGAGCAGTTCTTC,CASSLAQWNEQFF
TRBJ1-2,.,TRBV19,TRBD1,TGTGCCAGTAGTAGGGGGACAGGGGGAGACTATGGCTACACCTTC,CASSRGTGGDYGYTF
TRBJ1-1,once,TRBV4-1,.,TGCGCCAGCAGCCACCTGCTACTATGGGGGATGAACACTGAAGCTTTCTTT,CASSHLLLWGMNTEAFF
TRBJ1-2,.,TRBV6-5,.,TGTGCCAGCAGTTTGCGGGGCAGGATCTATGGCTACACCTTC,CASSLRGRIYGYTF
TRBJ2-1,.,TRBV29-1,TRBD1,TGCAGCGTTCCTACAGGGGGCCATGAGCAGTTCTTC,CSVPTGGHEQFF
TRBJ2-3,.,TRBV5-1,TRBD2,TGCGCCAGCAGCCTAGGGAGGGTCGTAGATACGCAGTATTTT,CASSLGRVVDTQYF
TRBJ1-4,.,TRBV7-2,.,TGTGCCAGCAGCTTAGCGGCGGGGCAGGGGGAAAAACTGTTTTTT,CASSLAAGQGEKLFF
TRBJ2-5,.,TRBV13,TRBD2,TGTGCCAGCAGCCCCCGGGAGGGGACCCAGTACTTC,CASSPREGTQYF
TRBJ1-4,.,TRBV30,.,TGTGCCTGGAGTGAGTCAGGGAGAGGTAATGAAAAACTGTTTTTT,CAWSESGRGNEKLFF
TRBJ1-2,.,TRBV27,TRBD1,TGTGCCAGCAGTTTGGGACAGGGAATAAGCGGCTACACCTTC,CASSLGQGISGYTF
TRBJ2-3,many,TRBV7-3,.,TGTGCCAGCAGCTTAGGCCCTAGCACAGATACGCAGTATTTT,CASSLGPSTDTQYF
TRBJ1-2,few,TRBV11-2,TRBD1,TGTGCCAGCAGCTTAGGGACAGGGCACTATGGCTACACCTTC,CASSLGTGHYGYTF
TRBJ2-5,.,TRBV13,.,TGTGCCAGCAGCTTAGCGACGGAGACCCAGTACTTC,CASSLATETQYF